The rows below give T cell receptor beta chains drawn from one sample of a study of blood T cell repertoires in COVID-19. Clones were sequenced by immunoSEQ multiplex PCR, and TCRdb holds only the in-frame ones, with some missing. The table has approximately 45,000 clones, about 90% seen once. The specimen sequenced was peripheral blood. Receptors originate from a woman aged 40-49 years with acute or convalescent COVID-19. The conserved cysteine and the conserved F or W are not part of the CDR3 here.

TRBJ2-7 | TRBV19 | ASSIGTGGLSSYEQY
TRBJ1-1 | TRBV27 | ASSPAPLRGGAEAF
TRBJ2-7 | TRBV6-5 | ASSLTGTGYEQY
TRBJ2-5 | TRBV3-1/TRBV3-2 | ASSQTREVETQY
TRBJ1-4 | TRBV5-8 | ASSLEGLGLF
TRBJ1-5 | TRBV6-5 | ASSRTVYNQPQH
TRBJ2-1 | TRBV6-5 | ASSPPGLAHNEQF
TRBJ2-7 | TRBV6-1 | ASNEGQGYEQY
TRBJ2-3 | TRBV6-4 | ASSERRGDTQY
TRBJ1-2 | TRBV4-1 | ASSQDITVTFGGYT
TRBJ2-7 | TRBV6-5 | ASVRDVSLYEQY
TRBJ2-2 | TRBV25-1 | ASSQNRLNTGELF
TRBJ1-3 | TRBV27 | ASSLSGRGNTIY
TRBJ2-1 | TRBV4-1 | ASSQDRSGVPANYEQF
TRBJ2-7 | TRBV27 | ASSPRQTGPTYEQY
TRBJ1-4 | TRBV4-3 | ASSQDIMGQGDEKLF
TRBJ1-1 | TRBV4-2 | ASSLGQGQNTEAF
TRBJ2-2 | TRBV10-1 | ASSEPGDTGELF
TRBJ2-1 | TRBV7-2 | ASSLFPFGSSYNEQF
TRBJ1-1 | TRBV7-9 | ASSPIPGGTEAF
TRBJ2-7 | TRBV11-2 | ASRHTSPRTYEQY
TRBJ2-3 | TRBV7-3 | ASSLMGTGTDTQY
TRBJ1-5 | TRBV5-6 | ASSFVSDKNQPQH